Included here is one T cell receptor (beta chain) sequence, with context. The data were obtained in a study of blood T cell repertoires in COVID-19. Study-wide background: Collection of acute and convalescent COVID-19 samples took place in the United States, Italy and Spain. Sample material is recorded as cDNA or gDNA derived from T cells, B-cell-depleted T cells, or PBMCs.

Method: immunoSEQ multiplex PCR; TCRdb's copy keeps in-frame clones and lacks some. Seen here are hundreds of thousands of clones, 89% observed once, and the top ten hold around 9.5%. J lost 2 bases, V lost 5 bases, and 10 bases had no gene match. The germline V gene encodes CDR1 SEHNR and CDR2 FQNEAQ (reference sequence). This CDR3 region has 16 residues. Individuals drawn from around 24 US areas were about 18 to 95 years old. Clinical histories supplied by participants themselves formed the basis of cohort assignment. The specimen was PBMCs or T cells enriched from blood (not recorded which). The chain couples TRBV7-9 to TRBJ2-3; 7 nucleotides match TRBD2. This receptor was identified in a middle-aged woman who had recovered from COVID-19. DNA of the CDR3: TGTGCCAGCAGCCGTAGACTAGCCCAATCCACAGATACGCAGTATTTT. It is translated as CASSRRLAQSTDTQYF.